This T cell receptor beta chain derives from a study of blood T cell repertoires in COVID-19. TCRdb's table, derived via immunoSEQ multiplex PCR, lists solely in-frame clones and lacks some. There are roughly 49,000 clones in the sample; less than 85% occur only once, and nearly 4.5% lies in the top ten. The sample was peripheral blood. The clonotype comes from a man in his fifties with active COVID-19.

CDR3 DNA sequence: TGTGCCAGCACCCGGTCGGGGAGGGGGTACAATGAGCAGTTCTTC. Its translation is CASTRSGRGYNEQFF. V usage is TRBV7-2 and J usage is TRBJ2-1, with a tentative D call TRBD2 (7 bases). CDR1 and CDR2 (germline): SGHTA, FQGNSA. The CDR3 runs to 15 residues. The V and J ends lost 7 bases and 4 bases respectively, with 17 bases between them.